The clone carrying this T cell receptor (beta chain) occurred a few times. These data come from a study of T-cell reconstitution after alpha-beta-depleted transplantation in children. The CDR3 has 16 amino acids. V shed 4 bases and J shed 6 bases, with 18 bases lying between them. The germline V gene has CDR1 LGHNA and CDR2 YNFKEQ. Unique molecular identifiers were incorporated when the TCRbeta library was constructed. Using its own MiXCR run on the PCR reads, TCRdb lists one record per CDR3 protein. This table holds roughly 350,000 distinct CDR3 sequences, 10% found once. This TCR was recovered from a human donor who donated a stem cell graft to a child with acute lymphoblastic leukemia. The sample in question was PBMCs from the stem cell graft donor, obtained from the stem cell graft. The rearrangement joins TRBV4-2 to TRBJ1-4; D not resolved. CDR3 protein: CASSRAGLSRDEKLFF. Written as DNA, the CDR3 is TGTGCCAGCAGCCGCGCAGGACTTAGCAGAGATGAAAAACTGTTTTTT.